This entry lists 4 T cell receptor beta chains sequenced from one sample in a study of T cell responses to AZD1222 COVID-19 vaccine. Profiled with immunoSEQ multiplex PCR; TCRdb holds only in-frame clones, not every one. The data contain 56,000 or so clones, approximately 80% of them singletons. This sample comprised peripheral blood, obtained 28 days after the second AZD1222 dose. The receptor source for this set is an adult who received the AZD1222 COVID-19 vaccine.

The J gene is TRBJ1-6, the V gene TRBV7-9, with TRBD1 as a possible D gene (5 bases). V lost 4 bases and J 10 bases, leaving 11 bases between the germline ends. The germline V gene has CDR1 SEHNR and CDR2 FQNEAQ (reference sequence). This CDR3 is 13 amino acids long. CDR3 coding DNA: TGTGCCAGCAGCTATCAGGGAAACTCACCCCTCCACTTT. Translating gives CASSYQGNSPLHF.

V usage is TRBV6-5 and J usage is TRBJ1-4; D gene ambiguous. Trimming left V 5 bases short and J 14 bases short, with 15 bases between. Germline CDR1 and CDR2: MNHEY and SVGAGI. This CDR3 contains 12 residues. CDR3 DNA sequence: TGTGCCAGCAGTAACCCAGGCAGTAGGCTGTTTTTT. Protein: CASSNPGSRLFF.

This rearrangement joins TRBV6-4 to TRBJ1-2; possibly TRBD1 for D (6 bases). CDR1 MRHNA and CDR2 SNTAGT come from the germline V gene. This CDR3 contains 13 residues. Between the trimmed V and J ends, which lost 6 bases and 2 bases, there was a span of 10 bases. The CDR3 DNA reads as TGTGCCAGCAGGCTGGACAGCAACTATGGCTACACCTTC. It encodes CASRLDSNYGYTF.

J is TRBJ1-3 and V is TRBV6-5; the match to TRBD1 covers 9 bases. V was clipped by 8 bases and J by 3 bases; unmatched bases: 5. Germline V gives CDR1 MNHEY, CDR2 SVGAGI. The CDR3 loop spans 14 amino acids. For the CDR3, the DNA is TGTGCCAGCGGGGACAGGGCGGATGGAAACACCATATATTTT. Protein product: CASGDRADGNTIYF.